This T cell receptor beta chain was identified in a study of vaccination and CD4 T cells after COVID-19. Stated treatment: approximately 11-day PBMC culture with coronavirus spike peptide pools or control peptides (ViraFEST assay). ViraFEST relied on peptide pools to expand antigen-specific T cells; the TCRs were sequenced afterward. CD4+ T cells were isolated by negative selection after around 11 days of culture. With regard to this clonotype: The antigen is undetermined.

The Oncomine TCR Beta short-read assay was what sequenced the DNA obtained from cultured CD4+ T cells. In TCRdb, the PCR reads were re-called with MiXCR into one record per CDR3 protein. There are under 15,000 distinct CDR3 sequences in the sample; 55% to 65% occur only once, and roughly 11% lies in the top ten. This CDR3 is 14 amino acids long. CDR1 and CDR2 (germline): SNHLY, FYNNEI. V shed 7 bases, J shed 4 bases, and the junction held 10 bases outside the gene matches. V and J are TRBV2 and TRBJ2-7, with 7 bases identical to TRBD1. The sequence was collected from a human donor who had recovered from COVID-19. The material sequenced was CD4+ T cells from blood, cultured in vitro. The CDR3 protein is CASTNVGQLYEQYF. In nucleotides, the CDR3 is TGTGCCAGCACAAACGTGGGACAGCTGTACGAGCAGTACTTC.